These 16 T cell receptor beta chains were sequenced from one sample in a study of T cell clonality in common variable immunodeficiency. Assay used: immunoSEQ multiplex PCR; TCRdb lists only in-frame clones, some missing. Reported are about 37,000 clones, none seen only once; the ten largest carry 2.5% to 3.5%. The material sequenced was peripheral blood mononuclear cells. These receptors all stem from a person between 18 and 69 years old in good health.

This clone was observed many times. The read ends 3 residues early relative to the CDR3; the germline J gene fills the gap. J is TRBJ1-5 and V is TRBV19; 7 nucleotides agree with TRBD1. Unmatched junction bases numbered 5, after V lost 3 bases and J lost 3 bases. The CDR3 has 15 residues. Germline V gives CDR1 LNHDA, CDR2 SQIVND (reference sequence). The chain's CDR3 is CASSITGALNQPQHF. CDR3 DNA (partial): TGTGCCAGTAGTATTACAGGGGCCCTCAATCAGCCC.

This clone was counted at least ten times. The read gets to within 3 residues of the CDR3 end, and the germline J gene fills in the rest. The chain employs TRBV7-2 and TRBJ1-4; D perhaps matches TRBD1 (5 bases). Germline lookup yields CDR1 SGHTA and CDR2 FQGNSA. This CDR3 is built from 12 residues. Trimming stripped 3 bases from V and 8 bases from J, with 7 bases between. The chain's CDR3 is CASSLEGEKLFF. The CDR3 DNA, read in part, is TGTGCCAGCAGCTTGGAGGGGGAAAAA. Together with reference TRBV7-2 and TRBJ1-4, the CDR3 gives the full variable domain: GAGVSQSPSNKVTEKGKDVELRCDPISGHTALYWYRQSLGQGLEFLIYFQGNSAPDKSGLPSDRFSAERTGGSVSTLTIQRTQQEDSAVYLCASSLEGEKLFFGSGTQLSVL.

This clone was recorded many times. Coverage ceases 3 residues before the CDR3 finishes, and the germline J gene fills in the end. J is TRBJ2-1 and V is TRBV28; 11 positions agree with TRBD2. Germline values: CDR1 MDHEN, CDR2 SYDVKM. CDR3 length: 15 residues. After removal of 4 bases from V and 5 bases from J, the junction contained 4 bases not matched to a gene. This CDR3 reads CASSSRLAGNNEQFF. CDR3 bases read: TGTGCCAGCAGTTCAAGACTAGCGGGAAACAATGAG. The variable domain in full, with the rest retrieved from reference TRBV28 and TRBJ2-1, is DVKVTQSSRYLVKRTGEKVFLECVQDMDHENMFWYRQDPGLGLRLIYFSYDVKMKEKGDIPEGYSVSREKKERFSLILESASTNQTSMYLCASSSRLAGNNEQFFGPGTRLTVL.

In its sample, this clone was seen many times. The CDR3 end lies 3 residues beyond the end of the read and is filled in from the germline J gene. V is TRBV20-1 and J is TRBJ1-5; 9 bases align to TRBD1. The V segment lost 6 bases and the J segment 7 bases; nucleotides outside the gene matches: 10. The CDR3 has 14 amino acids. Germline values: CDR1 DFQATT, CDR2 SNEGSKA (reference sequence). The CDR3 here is CSAERDREGQPQHF. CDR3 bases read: TGCAGTGCCGAAAGGGACAGGGAAGGCCAGCCC.

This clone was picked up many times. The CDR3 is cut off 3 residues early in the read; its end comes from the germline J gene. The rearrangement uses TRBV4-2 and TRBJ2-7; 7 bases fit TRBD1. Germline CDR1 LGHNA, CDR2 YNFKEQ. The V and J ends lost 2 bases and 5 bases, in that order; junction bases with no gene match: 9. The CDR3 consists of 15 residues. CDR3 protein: CASSQLIQGDHEQYF. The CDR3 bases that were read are TGTGCCAGCAGCCAACTAATCCAGGGGGACCACGAG.

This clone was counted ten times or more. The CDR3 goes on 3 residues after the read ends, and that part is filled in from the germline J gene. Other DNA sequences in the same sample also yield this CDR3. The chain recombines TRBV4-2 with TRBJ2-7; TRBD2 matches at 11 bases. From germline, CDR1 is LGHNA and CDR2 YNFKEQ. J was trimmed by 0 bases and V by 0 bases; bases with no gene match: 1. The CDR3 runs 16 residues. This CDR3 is CASSQDGTSGSYEQYF. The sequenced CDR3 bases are TGTGCCAGCAGCCAAGATGGGACTAGCGGCTCCTACGAG.

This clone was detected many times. The part of the CDR3 DNA that was read is TGTGCCAGCAGCGATCTACTAGCGGGGGGGGAGACC. Translated: CASSDLLAGGET. The whole CDR3 protein is CASSDLLAGGETQYF. This sequence joins TRBV7-7 and TRBJ2-5; TRBD2 aligns across 13 bases. The CDR3 is cut off 3 residues early in the read; its end comes from the germline J gene. This CDR3 contains 15 residues. CDR1 is SSHAT and CDR2 is FNYEAQ in the germline V gene (reference sequence). V gave up 5 bases and J gave up 5 bases; unmatched junction bases: 5.

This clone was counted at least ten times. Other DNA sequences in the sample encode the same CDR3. CDR3 residues: CASSLAGGTDTQYF. Partial CDR3 DNA: TGCGCCAGCAGCTTAGCGGGAGGGACAGATACG. The V call is TRBV5-1, the J call TRBJ2-3; the match to TRBD2 covers 10 bases. The CDR3 goes on 3 residues after the read ends, and that part is filled in from the germline J gene. CDR1 SGHRS and CDR2 YFSETQ come from the germline V gene. The CDR3 sequence is 14 residues long. V shed 2 bases and J 3 bases; nucleotides not matched to a gene: 0.

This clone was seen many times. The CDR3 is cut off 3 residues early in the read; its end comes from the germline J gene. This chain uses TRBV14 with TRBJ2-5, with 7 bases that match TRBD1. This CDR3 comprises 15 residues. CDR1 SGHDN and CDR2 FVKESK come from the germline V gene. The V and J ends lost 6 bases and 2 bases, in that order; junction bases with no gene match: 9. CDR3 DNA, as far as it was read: TGTGCCAGCAGTCGACAGGGCGTCCGTCAAGAGACC. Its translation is CASSRQGVRQET. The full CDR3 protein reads CASSRQGVRQETQYF.

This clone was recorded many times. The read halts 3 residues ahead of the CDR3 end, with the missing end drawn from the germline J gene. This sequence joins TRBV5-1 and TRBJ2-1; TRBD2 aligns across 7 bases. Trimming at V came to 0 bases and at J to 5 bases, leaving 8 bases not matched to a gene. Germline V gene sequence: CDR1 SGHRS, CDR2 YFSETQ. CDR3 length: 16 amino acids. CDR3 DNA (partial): TGCGCCAGCAGCTTGGACGGGGGAGGGCTTGACAATGAG. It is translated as CASSLDGGGLDNE. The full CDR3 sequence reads CASSLDGGGLDNEQFF.

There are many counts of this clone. The CDR3 spells CASSPGLAGAGELFF. Partial CDR3 DNA: TGCGCCAGCAGCCCGGGACTAGCGGGAGCCGGGGAG. V gene TRBV5-1 combines with J gene TRBJ2-2; 14 nucleotides match TRBD2. The read halts 3 residues ahead of the CDR3 end, with the missing end drawn from the germline J gene. The germline CDR1 and CDR2 sequences are SGHRS and YFSETQ. The V segment lost 4 bases and the J segment 6 bases; nucleotides outside the gene matches: 2. The CDR3 is 15 residues long.

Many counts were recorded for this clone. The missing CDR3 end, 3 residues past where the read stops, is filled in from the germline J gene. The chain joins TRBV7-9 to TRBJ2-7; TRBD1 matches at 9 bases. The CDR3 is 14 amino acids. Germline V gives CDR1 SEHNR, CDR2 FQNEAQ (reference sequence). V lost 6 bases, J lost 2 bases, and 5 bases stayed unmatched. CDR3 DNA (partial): TGTGCCAGCAGTTGGACAGGGGAAACCTACGAG. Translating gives CASSWTGETYE. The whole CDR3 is CASSWTGETYEQYF.

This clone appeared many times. This chain's CDR3 is CASSEAVNQPQHF. Partial CDR3 DNA: TGTGCCAGCAGCGAGGCGGTCAATCAGCCC. V gene TRBV12-3 or TRBV12-4 combines with J gene TRBJ1-5; D unclear. The missing CDR3 end, 3 residues past where the read stops, is filled in from the germline J gene. Trimming pared 6 bases from V and 3 bases from J, leaving 9 bases between. This CDR3 has 13 amino acids.

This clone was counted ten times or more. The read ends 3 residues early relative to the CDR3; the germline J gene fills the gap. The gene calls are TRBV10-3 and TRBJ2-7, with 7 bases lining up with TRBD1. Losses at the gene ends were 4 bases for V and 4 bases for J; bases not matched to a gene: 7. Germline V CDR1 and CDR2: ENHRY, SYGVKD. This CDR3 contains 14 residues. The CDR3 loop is CAISGSTGEYEQYF. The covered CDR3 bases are TGTGCCATCAGTGGATCTACAGGGGAGTACGAG.

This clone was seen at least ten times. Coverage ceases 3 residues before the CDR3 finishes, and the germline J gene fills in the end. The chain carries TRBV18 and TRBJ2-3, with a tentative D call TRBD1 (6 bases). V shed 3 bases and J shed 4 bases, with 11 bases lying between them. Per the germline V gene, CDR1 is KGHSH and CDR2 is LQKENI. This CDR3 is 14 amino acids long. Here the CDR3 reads CASSPRQGPDTQYF. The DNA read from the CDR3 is TGTGCCAGCTCACCCAGGCAGGGGCCAGATACG.

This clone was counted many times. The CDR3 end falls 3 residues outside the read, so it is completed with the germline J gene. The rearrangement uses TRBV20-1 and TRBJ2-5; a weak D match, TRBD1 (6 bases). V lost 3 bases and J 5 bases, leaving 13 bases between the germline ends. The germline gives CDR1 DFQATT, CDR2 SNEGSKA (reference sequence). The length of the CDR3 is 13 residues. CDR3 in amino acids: CSASTGPQETQYF. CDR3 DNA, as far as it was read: TGCAGTGCTAGTACAGGGCCTCAGGAGACC.